Following are 32 T cell receptor beta chains from one sample sequenced in a study of T-cell reconstitution after alpha-beta-depleted transplantation in children. Construction of the TCRbeta library involved unique molecular identifiers. TCRdb reprocessed the PCR reads via MiXCR and lists one record per CDR3 protein. The sample carries around 800,000 distinct CDR3 sequences, under 20% recorded once. Sequenced material: PBMCs, mostly from graft donor cells, taken 360 days after TCRalphabeta/CD19-depleted stem cell transplant. These receptor sequences come from a male patient aged 10 to 17 who had a stem cell transplant for acute lymphoblastic leukemia, so the T cells may come from the graft donor.

The genes are TRBV27 and TRBJ2-1, with D perhaps matching TRBD1 (6 bases). V lost 2 bases, J lost 3 bases, and 14 bases lay in between. This CDR3 has 16 residues. Germline V lookup: CDR1 MNHEY, CDR2 SMNVEV (reference sequence). The DNA of the CDR3 is TGTGCCAGCAGTTTACTCCTGGGGGCGAACTACAATGAGCAGTTCTTC. It translates to CASSLLLGANYNEQFF.

The chain combines TRBV29-1 with TRBJ1-2; no firm D call. The V gene lost 6 bases and the J gene lost 4 bases, with 9 bases spanning the gap. In germline, CDR1 is SQVTM, CDR2 ANQGSEA. The CDR3 is made up of 11 amino acids. The DNA of the CDR3 is TGCAGCGTCGGGCGCCTCTATGGCTACACCTTC. Amino acids: CSVGRLYGYTF.

The chain couples TRBV7-3 to TRBJ2-1; D is uncertain. The V end was cut by 5 bases, the J end by 9 bases, with 8 bases between. This CDR3 is built from 11 residues. Germline CDR1 reads SGHTA; CDR2 reads FQGTGA. The CDR3 DNA is TGTGCCAGCAGCCAAACCGGTGAGCAGTTCTTC. Translation: CASSQTGEQFF.

The chain recombines TRBV20-1 with TRBJ1-4; a possible D gene is TRBD1 (6 bases). Germline CDR1 is DFQATT and CDR2 is SNEGSKA (reference sequence). Trimming cost V 4 bases and J 7 bases, with 22 bases left between them. There are 16 residues in the CDR3. As DNA, the CDR3 is TGCAGTGCTACCGGAGAGTCAACAGGGAGCGGTGAAAAACTGTTTTTT. Protein: CSATGESTGSGEKLFF.

The CDR3 DNA sequence: TGTGCTAGTGGTTTGGTACCGTTTCAGAGTAGGGCTTTCTTT. Encoded protein: CASGLVPFQSRAFF. This chain links TRBV12-5 with TRBJ1-1; D uncertain. Between the trimmed V and J ends, which lost 0 bases and 11 bases, there was a span of 16 bases. In germline, CDR1 is LGHNT, CDR2 FRNRAP. The CDR3 totals 14 residues.

The chain uses TRBV14 and TRBJ2-7, with 10 bases matching TRBD2. The junction had 9 bases not matched to a gene; V was cut back by 4 bases and J by 0 bases. Germline CDR1 SGHDN, CDR2 FVKESK. The CDR3 loop spans 17 amino acids. The CDR3 sequence: CASSRSPSSGSSYEQYF. The DNA for the CDR3 is TGTGCCAGCAGCCGATCCCCTTCTAGCGGGAGCTCCTACGAGCAGTACTTC.

This clonotype was picked up a small number of times. This chain joins TRBV5-1 and TRBJ1-3; D may be TRBD1 (6 bases). CDR1 and CDR2 (germline): SGHRS, YFSETQ. V lost 0 bases and J lost 4, with 11 bases in between. CDR3 size: 15 residues. The CDR3 protein is CASSLGTGRGNTIYF. The CDR3 nucleotides are TGCGCCAGCAGCTTGGGAACAGGGAGAGGAAACACCATATATTTT.

This clonotype was detected only a few times. The rearrangement links TRBV20-1 to TRBJ2-7; 7 bases are shared with TRBD1. This CDR3 comprises 14 residues. Germline CDR1 is DFQATT and CDR2 is SNEGSKA (reference sequence). The junction had 6 bases not matched to a gene; V was cut back by 2 bases and J by 2 bases. CDR3: CSARKHQGAYEQYF. In nucleotides, the CDR3 is TGCAGTGCTAGAAAGCACCAGGGGGCCTACGAGCAGTACTTC.

This clonotype came up a few times. V usage is TRBV12-3 or TRBV12-4 and J usage is TRBJ2-7; D not certain. The germline V and J ends were trimmed by 3 bases and 5 bases, with 11 bases remaining between them. The CDR3 covers 13 residues. The CDR3 sequence is CASSLWAFNEQYF. The CDR3 DNA sequence: TGTGCCAGCAGTTTGTGGGCGTTCAACGAGCAGTACTTC.

This clonotype was detected only a few times. The chain carries TRBV20-1 and TRBJ2-6, with D unresolved. V was trimmed by 4 bases and J by 0 bases, leaving 19 bases between them. The CDR3 contains 18 residues. Looked up from germline, CDR1 is DFQATT and CDR2 is SNEGSKA (reference sequence). The CDR3: CSAKDGLKGLSGANVLTF. DNA for the CDR3: TGCAGTGCTAAGGACGGTCTTAAGGGTCTCTCTGGGGCCAACGTCCTGACTTTC.

The chain carries TRBV18 and TRBJ2-7, with 8 bases identical to TRBD1. Germline CDR1 and CDR2: KGHSH and LQKENI. The CDR3 covers 15 residues. V dropped 0 bases and J dropped 5; count of bases not matched to a gene: 6. CDR3 sequence: CASSPPRTGIHEQYF. In DNA form, the CDR3 reads TGTGCCAGCTCACCACCGAGGACAGGGATCCACGAGCAGTACTTC. Together with reference TRBV18 and TRBJ2-7, the CDR3 gives the full variable domain: NAGVMQNPRHLVRRRGQEARLRCSPMKGHSHVYWYRQLPEEGLKFMVYLQKENIIDESGMPKERFSAEFPKEGPSILRIQQVVRGDSAAYFCASSPPRTGIHEQYFGPGTRLTVT.

The rearrangement uses TRBV12-3 or TRBV12-4 and TRBJ1-5; unclear D gene. The CDR3 covers 14 residues. V gave up 3 bases and J gave up 5 bases, with 11 bases separating them. The CDR3: CASSFSPQDQPQHF. The CDR3, as DNA: TGTGCCAGCAGTTTTTCCCCCCAGGATCAGCCCCAGCATTTT.

The chain couples TRBV9 to TRBJ2-1; 11 positions match TRBD2. Trimming at V came to 2 bases and at J to 8 bases, leaving 6 bases not matched to a gene. Germline V gene lookup returns CDR1 SGDLS and CDR2 YYNGEE. There are 15 residues in the CDR3. CDR3 nucleotides: TGTGCCAGCAGCGTCACTAGCGGGAGTTTTTATGAGCAGTTCTTC. Amino acids: CASSVTSGSFYEQFF.

V gene TRBV7-3 combines with J gene TRBJ2-1, with 10 bases lining up with TRBD2. Germline V gene data show CDR1 as SGHTA and CDR2 as FQGTGA. This CDR3 contains 15 residues. V shed 2 bases and J 10 bases; nucleotides not matched to a gene: 8. CDR3 amino acids: CASSLDSAGGGEQFF. The CDR3 bases are TGTGCCAGCAGCTTAGACTCAGCGGGAGGGGGAGAGCAGTTCTTC.

The chain recombines TRBV5-5 with TRBJ2-5; a weak D match, TRBD1 (8 bases). The germline gives CDR1 SGHKS, CDR2 YYEKEE (reference sequence). This CDR3 comprises 15 residues. V lost 4 bases and J lost 5, with 18 bases in between. The CDR3 loop reads CASSKGQVGGETQYF. The CDR3 bases are TGTGCCAGCAGCAAGGGACAGGTGGGGGGGGAGACCCAGTACTTC.

This clonotype has just one count. The chain has TRBV4-1 and TRBJ2-2; 10 bases match TRBD2. The CDR3 consists of 17 residues. After removal of 3 bases from V and 0 bases from J, the junction contained 4 bases not matched to a gene. Germline assignment: CDR1 MGHRA and CDR2 YSYEKL. The CDR3 reads CASSQWGLASNTGELFF. In nucleotides, the CDR3 is TGCGCCAGCAGCCAGTGGGGACTAGCGTCGAACACCGGGGAGCTGTTTTTT.

In this sample, this clonotype turned up many times. The chain uses TRBV5-1 and TRBJ2-2, with TRBD1 as a possible D gene (5 bases). V gave up 4 bases and J gave up 4 bases, with 14 bases separating them. The V gene's germline CDR1 is SGHRS and CDR2 YFSETQ. This CDR3 is 15 amino acids long. This chain's CDR3 is CASSQTDGTTGELFF. Written as DNA, the CDR3 is TGCGCCAGCAGCCAGACAGACGGAACCACCGGGGAGCTGTTTTTT. The full variable domain, completed using reference TRBV5-1 and TRBJ2-2, is KAGVTQTPRYLIKTRGQQVTLSCSPISGHRSVSWYQQTPGQGLQFLFEYFSETQRNKGNFPGRFSGRQFSNSRSEMNVSTLELGDSALYLCASSQTDGTTGELFFGEGSRLTVL.

The chain is built from TRBV24-1 and TRBJ2-1; D remains ambiguous. Trimming took off 6 bases at V and 10 bases at J, with 9 bases between the two ends. CDR1 and CDR2 (germline): KGHDR, SFDVKD. CDR3 length equals 11 residues. CDR3 sequence reads: CATSIKREQFF. Written as DNA, the CDR3 is TGTGCCACCAGTATTAAGAGGGAGCAGTTCTTC.

This clonotype was seen repeatedly, ten times or more. The chain uses TRBV15 and TRBJ2-3; D remains ambiguous. Germline V gives CDR1 LNHNV, CDR2 YYDKDF (reference sequence). The V and J ends lost 0 bases and 1 base respectively, with 5 bases between them. CDR3 length: 14 residues. CDR3 region: CATSRDRGTDTQYF. DNA of the CDR3: TGTGCCACCAGCAGAGATAGAGGCACAGATACGCAGTATTTT.

There are a few counts of this clonotype. This chain links TRBV5-1 with TRBJ2-2; D may correspond to TRBD1 or TRBD2 (5 bases each). Germline-derived CDR1 and CDR2 are SGHRS and YFSETQ. There are 16 residues in the CDR3. V gave up 4 bases and J gave up 6 bases, with 19 bases separating them. The CDR3 sequence: CASSPRDHRTSGELFF. In nucleotides, the CDR3 is TGCGCCAGCAGCCCCCGGGACCATAGAACTTCCGGGGAGCTGTTTTTT.

This clonotype was counted between two and nine times. V is TRBV4-2 and J is TRBJ2-3; 9 positions agree with TRBD2. The J segment lost 0 bases and the V segment lost 1 base, leaving 11 bases of the junction unmatched. This CDR3 contains 19 residues. CDR1 and CDR2 (germline): LGHNA, YNFKEQ. The CDR3 protein is CASSQAVLAGRPSTDTQYF. CDR3 nucleotide sequence: TGTGCCAGCAGCCAAGCGGTTCTAGCGGGGCGCCCTAGCACAGATACGCAGTATTTT.

The genes are TRBV27 and TRBJ1-2; weak D call: TRBD1 (5 bases). CDR1 and CDR2 (germline): MNHEY, SMNVEV (reference sequence). Trimming cost V 10 bases and J 3 bases, with 21 bases left between them. The CDR3 loop spans 15 amino acids. Written as DNA, the CDR3 is TGTGCCACCAAGACTTCAGGGTGGGGCTACTATGGCTACACCTTC. Residues: CATKTSGWGYYGYTF.

This clonotype was observed a handful of times. This chain links TRBV5-1 with TRBJ1-1; D gene uncertain. V was cut by 5 bases and J by 0 bases, with 11 bases left in between. The CDR3 has 14 amino acids. Germline CDR1 reads SGHRS; CDR2 reads YFSETQ. The CDR3 sequence: CASSRVTMNTEAFF. The CDR3 DNA sequence: TGCGCCAGCAGTCGCGTAACCATGAACACTGAAGCTTTCTTT.

The V and J genes are TRBV19 and TRBJ2-1; no firm D call. Germline V gene sequence: CDR1 LNHDA, CDR2 SQIVND (reference sequence). This CDR3 spans 17 amino acids. Trimming removed 3 bases at V and 0 bases at J, with 15 bases between. CDR3 sequence: CASSISRLLSSYNEQFF. CDR3 coding DNA: TGTGCCAGTAGTATTTCTCGACTCCTGAGCTCCTACAATGAGCAGTTCTTC.

There are a few counts of this clonotype. The V call is TRBV5-6, the J call TRBJ2-7; D not resolved. CDR3 size: 15 residues. V lost 0 bases to trimming and J lost 6 bases, with 16 bases between them. Germline values: CDR1 SGHDT, CDR2 YYEEEE. CDR3 coding DNA: TGTGCCAGCAGCTTGGAGGCGTCTTGGCGGTCCGAGCAGTACTTC. This encodes CASSLEASWRSEQYF.

The genes are TRBV12-3 or TRBV12-4 and TRBJ2-7; 8 bases map to TRBD1. The CDR3 loop spans 14 amino acids. Trimming removed 7 bases from V and 2 bases from J; junction bases left unmatched: 7. The DNA for the CDR3 is TGTGCCAGCACTGACAGGGGTTTGACCTACGAGCAGTACTTC. Protein sequence: CASTDRGLTYEQYF.

This clonotype showed up just a few times. V gene TRBV7-2 combines with J gene TRBJ2-7, with 11 bases lining up with TRBD2. The CDR3 is 15 residues long. V shed 4 bases and J 3 bases; nucleotides not matched to a gene: 5. In germline, CDR1 is SGHTA, CDR2 FQGNSA. The CDR3 is CASSSASGRLYEQYF. CDR3 nucleotide sequence: TGTGCCAGCAGCTCCGCTAGCGGGAGGCTCTACGAGCAGTACTTC. The full variable domain, completed using reference TRBV7-2 and TRBJ2-7, is GAGVSQSPSNKVTEKGKDVELRCDPISGHTALYWYRQSLGQGLEFLIYFQGNSAPDKSGLPSDRFSAERTGGSVSTLTIQRTQQEDSAVYLCASSSASGRLYEQYFGPGTRLTVT.

This clonotype was detected many times. This chain joins TRBV2 and TRBJ2-3; 10 bases are shared with TRBD2. There are 14 residues in the CDR3. After removal of 4 bases from V and 4 bases from J, the junction contained 2 bases not matched to a gene. Germline loops: CDR1 SNHLY, CDR2 FYNNEI. CDR3 in amino acids: CASSGAGGADTQYF. DNA of the CDR3: TGTGCCAGCAGTGGAGCGGGAGGGGCAGATACGCAGTATTTT.

V gene TRBV2 combines with J gene TRBJ2-7; perhaps D is TRBD1 or TRBD2 (6 bases each). Germline V gene sequence: CDR1 SNHLY, CDR2 FYNNEI. The CDR3 consists of 15 residues. Trimming shortened V by 0 bases and J by 6 bases, and 15 bases separated the two germline ends. The CDR3 DNA reads as TGTGCCAGCAGTGAAGCGAAGAGGGGGGTTCGCGAGCAGTACTTC. This sequence encodes CASSEAKRGVREQYF.

The CDR3, as DNA: TGTGCCAGCAGTTTCGACGCGAAAGAGACCCAGTACTTC. Translating gives CASSFDAKETQYF. The gene calls are TRBV12-3 or TRBV12-4 and TRBJ2-5; D is undetermined. This CDR3 comprises 13 residues. Trimming removed 3 bases at V and 3 bases at J, with 8 bases between.

This clonotype was picked up many times. At one of its ends the junction is not consistent with the germline gene, which may arise from a read error. The CDR3 spells CASSLAGLTDTQYF. Written as DNA, the CDR3 is TGTGCCAGCAGTCTAGCGGGGCTCACAGATACGCAGTATTTT. The chain joins TRBV12-3 or TRBV12-4 to TRBJ2-3, with 9 bases that match TRBD2. The CDR3 has 14 residues.

In its sample, this clonotype was seen many times. V is TRBV12-3 or TRBV12-4 and J is TRBJ2-5; tentatively, D is TRBD2 (6 bases). There are 15 residues in the CDR3. V was clipped by 2 bases and J by 2 bases, with 12 bases between them. CDR3 protein: CASSLWRGPQETQYF. The CDR3 DNA sequence: TGTGCCAGCAGTTTATGGAGGGGACCACAAGAGACCCAGTACTTC.